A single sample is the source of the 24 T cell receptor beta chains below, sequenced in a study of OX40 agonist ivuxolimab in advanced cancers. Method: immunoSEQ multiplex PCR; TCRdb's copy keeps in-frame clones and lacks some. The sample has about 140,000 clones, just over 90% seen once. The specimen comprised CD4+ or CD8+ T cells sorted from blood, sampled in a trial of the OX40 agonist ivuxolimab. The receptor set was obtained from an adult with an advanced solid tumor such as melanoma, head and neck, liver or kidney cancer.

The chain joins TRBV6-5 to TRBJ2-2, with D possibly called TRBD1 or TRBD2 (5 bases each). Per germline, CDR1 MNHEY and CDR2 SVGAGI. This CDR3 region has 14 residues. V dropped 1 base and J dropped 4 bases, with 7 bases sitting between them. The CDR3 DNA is TGTGCCAGCAGTTACTGGGGGAGCACCGGGGAGCTGTTTTTT. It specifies CASSYWGSTGELFF.

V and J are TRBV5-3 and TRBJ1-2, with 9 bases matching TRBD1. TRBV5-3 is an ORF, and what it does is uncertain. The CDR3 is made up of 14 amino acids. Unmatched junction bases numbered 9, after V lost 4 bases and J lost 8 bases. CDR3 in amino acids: CARSPRDREDGYTF. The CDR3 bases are TGTGCCAGAAGCCCCAGGGACAGGGAGGACGGCTACACCTTC.

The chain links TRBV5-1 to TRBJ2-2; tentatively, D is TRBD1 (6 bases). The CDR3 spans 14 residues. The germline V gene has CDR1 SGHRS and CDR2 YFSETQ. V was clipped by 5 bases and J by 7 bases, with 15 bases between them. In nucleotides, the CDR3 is TGCGCCAGCAGTCCCCAGGGGCCCGGCGGGGAGCTGTTTTTT. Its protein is CASSPQGPGGELFF.

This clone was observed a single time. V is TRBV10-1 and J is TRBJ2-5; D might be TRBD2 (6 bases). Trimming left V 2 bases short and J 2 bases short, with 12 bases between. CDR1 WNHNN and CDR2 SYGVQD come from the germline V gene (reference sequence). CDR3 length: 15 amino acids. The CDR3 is CASSEGGSAQETQYF. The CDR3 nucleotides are TGCGCCAGCAGTGAGGGGGGGAGCGCACAAGAGACCCAGTACTTC.

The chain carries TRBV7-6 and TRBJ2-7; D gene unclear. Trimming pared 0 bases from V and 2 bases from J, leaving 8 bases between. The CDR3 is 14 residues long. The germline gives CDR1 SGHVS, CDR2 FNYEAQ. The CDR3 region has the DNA TGTGCCAGCAGCTTAGCGCCGGAGACCTACGAGCAGTACTTC. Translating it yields CASSLAPETYEQYF.

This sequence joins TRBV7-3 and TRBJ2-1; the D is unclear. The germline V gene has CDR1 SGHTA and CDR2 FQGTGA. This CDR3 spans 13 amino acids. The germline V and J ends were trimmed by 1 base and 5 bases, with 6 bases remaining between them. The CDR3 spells CASSLSRDNEQFF. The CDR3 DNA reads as TGTGCCAGCAGCTTAAGCCGCGACAATGAGCAGTTCTTC.

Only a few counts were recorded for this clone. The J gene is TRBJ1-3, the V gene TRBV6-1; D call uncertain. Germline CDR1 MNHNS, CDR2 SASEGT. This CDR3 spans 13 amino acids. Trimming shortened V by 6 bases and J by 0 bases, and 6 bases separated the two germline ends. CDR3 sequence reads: CASRGSSGNTIYF. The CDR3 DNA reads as TGTGCCAGCAGGGGGAGCTCTGGAAACACCATATATTTT.

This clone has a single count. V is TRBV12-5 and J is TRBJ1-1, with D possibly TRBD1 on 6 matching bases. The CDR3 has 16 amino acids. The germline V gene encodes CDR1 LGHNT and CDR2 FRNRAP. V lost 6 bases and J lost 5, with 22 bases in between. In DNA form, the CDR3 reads TGTGCTAGTGGCCCCCCCGGTTGGGGGGCGGGTACTGAAGCTTTCTTT. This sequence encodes CASGPPGWGAGTEAFF.

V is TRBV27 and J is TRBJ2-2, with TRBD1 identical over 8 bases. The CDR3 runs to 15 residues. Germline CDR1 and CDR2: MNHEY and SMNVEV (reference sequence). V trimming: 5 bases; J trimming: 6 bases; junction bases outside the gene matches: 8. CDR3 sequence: CASSLQGVVAGELFF. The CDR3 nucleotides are TGTGCCAGCAGTCTACAGGGGGTTGTCGCCGGGGAGCTGTTTTTT.

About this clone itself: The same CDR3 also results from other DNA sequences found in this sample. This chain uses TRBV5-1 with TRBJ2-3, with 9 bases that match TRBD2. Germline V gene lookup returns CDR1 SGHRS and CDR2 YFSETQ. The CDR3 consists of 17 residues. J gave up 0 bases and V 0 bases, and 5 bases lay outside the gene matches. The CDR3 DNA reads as TGCGCCAGCAGCTTGGGAGCTAGCGGGACTAGCACAGATACGCAGTATTTT. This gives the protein CASSLGASGTSTDTQYF.

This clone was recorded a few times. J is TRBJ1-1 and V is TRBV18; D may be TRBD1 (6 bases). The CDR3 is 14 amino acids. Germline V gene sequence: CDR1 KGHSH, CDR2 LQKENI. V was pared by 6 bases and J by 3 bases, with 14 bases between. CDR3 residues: CASSNRVSDTEAFF. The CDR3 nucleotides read TGTGCCAGCTCTAACAGGGTTTCGGACACTGAAGCTTTCTTT.

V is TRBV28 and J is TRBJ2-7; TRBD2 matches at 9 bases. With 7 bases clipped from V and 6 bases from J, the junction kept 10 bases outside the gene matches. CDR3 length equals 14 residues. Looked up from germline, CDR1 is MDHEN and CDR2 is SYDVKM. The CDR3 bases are TGTGCCAGCACGTTAGCGGGAGTAGCTCTCGAGCAGTACTTC. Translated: CASTLAGVALEQYF. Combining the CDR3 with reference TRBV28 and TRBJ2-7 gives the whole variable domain DVKVTQSSRYLVKRTGEKVFLECVQDMDHENMFWYRQDPGLGLRLIYFSYDVKMKEKGDIPEGYSVSREKKERFSLILESASTNQTSMYLCASTLAGVALEQYFGPGTRLTVT.

CDR3: CASSFSRDSYEQYF. Here the CDR3 DNA reads TGTGCCAGCAGTTTCAGTAGGGACTCCTACGAGCAGTACTTC. This chain joins TRBV27 and TRBJ2-5; no reliable D call. Judging by the DNA end, TRBJ2-7 fits better; the J call may be wrong. In germline, CDR1 is MNHEY, CDR2 SMNVEV (reference sequence). The CDR3 spans 14 residues.

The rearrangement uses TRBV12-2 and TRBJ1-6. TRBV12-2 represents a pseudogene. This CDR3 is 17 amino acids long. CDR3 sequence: CASRLARGSVYNSPLHF. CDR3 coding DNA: TGTGCAAGTCGCTTAGCTCGTGGCAGCGTTTATAATTCACCCCTCCACTTT.

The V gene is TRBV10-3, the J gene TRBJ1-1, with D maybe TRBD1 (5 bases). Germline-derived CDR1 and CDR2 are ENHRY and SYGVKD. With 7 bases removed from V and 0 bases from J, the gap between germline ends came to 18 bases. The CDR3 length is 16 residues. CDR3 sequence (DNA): TGTGCCATCAAAGGGGCAGGGTATTTTCTGAACACTGAAGCTTTCTTT. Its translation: CAIKGAGYFLNTEAFF.

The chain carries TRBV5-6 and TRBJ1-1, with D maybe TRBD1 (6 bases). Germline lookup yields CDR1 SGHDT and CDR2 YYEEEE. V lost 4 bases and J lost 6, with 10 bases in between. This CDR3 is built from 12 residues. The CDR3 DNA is TGTGCCAGCAGCAGGGGGGGGCCTGAAGCTTTCTTT. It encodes CASSRGGPEAFF. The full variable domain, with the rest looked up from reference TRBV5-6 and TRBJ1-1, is DAGVTQSPTHLIKTRGQQVTLRCSPKSGHDTVSWYQQALGQGPQFIFQYYEEEERQRGNFPDRFSGHQFPNYSSELNVNALLLGDSALYLCASSRGGPEAFFGQGTRLTVV.

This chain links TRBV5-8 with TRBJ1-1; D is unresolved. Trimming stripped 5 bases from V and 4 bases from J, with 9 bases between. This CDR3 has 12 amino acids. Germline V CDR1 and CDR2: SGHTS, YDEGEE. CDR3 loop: CASSRPFTEAFF. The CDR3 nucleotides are TGTGCCAGCAGTCGACCCTTCACTGAAGCTTTCTTT.

The CDR3 coding sequence is TGTGCCAGCAGCAAGGACAGGGGAGGTGGCTACACCTTC. It codes for CASSKDRGGGYTF. The chain has TRBV28 and TRBJ1-2; 9 nucleotides align to TRBD1. The CDR3 is 13 residues long. Trimming cost V 6 bases and J 7 bases; bases outside gene matches: 6. Germline values: CDR1 MDHEN, CDR2 SYDVKM.

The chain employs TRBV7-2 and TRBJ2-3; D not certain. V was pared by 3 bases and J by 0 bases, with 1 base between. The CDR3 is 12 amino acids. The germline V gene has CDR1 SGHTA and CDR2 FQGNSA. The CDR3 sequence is CASSLSTDTQYF. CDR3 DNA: TGTGCCAGCAGCTTGAGCACAGATACGCAGTATTTT.

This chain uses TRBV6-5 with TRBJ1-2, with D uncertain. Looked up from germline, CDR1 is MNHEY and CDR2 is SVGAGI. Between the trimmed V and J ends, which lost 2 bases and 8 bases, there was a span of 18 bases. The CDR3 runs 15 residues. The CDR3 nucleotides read TGTGCCAGCAGTTACGGCCCCCCCGGTTCGCGGGGCTACACCTTC. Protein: CASSYGPPGSRGYTF.

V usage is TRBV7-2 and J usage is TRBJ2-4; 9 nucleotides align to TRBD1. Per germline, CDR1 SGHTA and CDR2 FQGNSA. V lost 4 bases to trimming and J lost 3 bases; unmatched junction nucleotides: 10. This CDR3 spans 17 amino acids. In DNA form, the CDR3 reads TGTGCCAGCAGCTCGACAGGGGGGAGTGTGGGCAAAAACATTCAGTACTTC. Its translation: CASSSTGGSVGKNIQYF.

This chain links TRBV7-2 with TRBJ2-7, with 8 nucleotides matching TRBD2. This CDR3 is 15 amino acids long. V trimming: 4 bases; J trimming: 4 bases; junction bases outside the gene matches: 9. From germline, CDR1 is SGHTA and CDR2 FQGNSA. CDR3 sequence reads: CASSSPSSGEYEQYF. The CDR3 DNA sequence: TGTGCCAGCAGCTCCCCGAGTAGCGGGGAATACGAGCAGTACTTC.

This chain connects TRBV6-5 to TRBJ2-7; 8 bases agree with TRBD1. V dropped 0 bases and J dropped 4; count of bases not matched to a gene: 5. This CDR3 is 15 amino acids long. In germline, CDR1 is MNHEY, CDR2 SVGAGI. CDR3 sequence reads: CASSYSGTGVYEQYF. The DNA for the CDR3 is TGTGCCAGCAGTTACTCGGGGACAGGTGTTTACGAGCAGTACTTC.

In nucleotides, the CDR3 is TGTGCCATCAGTGTTGGACAGGGGGGCGAGCAGTACTTC. Its translation is CAISVGQGGEQYF. The V gene is TRBV10-3, the J gene TRBJ2-7; 10 bases are a match to TRBD1. V lost 4 bases and J lost 6; bases outside the gene matches: 3. The length of the CDR3 is 13 residues. The germline gives CDR1 ENHRY, CDR2 SYGVKD.